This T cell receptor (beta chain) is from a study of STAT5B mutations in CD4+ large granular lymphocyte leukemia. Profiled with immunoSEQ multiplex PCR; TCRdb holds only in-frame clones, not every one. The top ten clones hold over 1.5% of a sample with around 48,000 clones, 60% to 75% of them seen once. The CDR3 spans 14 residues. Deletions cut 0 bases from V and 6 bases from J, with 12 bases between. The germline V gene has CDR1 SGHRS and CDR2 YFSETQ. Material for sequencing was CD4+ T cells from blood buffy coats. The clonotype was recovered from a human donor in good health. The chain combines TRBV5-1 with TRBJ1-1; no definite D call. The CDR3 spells CASSLGAGISEAFF. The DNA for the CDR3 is TGCGCCAGCAGCTTGGGAGCGGGGATCTCTGAAGCTTTCTTT.